This T cell receptor beta chain was sequenced during a study of T cell responses to AZD1222 COVID-19 vaccine. Study-level findings and limits: Dominant at 160-218 and 743-854, vaccine-associated CD4 TCRs also spanned spike.

The CDR3 contains 11 residues. The V end lost 3 bases, the J end lost 3 bases, and 3 bases lay between the germline ends. As concerns this clone: Its antigen is unknown. The same CDR3 can be traced to other DNA sequences in this sample.

Repertoires were generated with immunoSEQ multiplex PCR, while TCRdb's copy carries only in-frame clones and drops some. The table records about 100,000 clones, about nine tenths of them present only once. This chain connects TRBV12-3 or TRBV12-4 to TRBJ2-7; no clear D gene. The TCR comes from an adult in good health. The starting material was peripheral blood, obtained on day 0 of MenACWY control vaccination. CDR3 DNA: TGTGCCAGCAGTTTTGGCTACGAGCAGTACTTC. Translating gives CASSFGYEQYF.